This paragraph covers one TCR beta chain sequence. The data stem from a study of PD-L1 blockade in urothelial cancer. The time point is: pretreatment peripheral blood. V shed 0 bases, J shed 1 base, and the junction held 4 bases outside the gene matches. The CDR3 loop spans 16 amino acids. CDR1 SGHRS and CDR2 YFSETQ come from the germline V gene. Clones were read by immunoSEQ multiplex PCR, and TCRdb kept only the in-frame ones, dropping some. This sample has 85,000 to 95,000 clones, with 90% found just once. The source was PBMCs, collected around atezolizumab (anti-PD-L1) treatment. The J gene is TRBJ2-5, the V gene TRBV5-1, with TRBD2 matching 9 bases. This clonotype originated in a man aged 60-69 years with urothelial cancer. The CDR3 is CASSLVGTSIQETQYF. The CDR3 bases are TGCGCCAGCAGCTTGGTAGGGACTAGCATCCAAGAGACCCAGTACTTC.